This T cell receptor beta chain was obtained from a study of radiotherapy plus CTLA-4 blockade in lung cancer. Study background: Disease control was seen in approximately 31% of patients, objective responses in around 20%.

Measured with immunoSEQ multiplex PCR; TCRdb has only the in-frame clones, and not every one. The sample yields some 70,000 clones, around 79% seen once. Study-level findings and limits: TCR clones originating in tumors grew in number in blood after radiotherapy plus ipilimumab.

This CDR3 comprises 14 residues. The V end lost 3 bases, the J end lost 9 bases, and 12 bases lay between the germline ends. Germline assignment: CDR1 MNHNS and CDR2 SASEGT. This clone was seen only once. Its specificity is unknown. Enrolled patients, whose metastatic non-small-cell lung cancer was chemo-refractory, received focal radiation plus CTLA-4 blockade with ipilimumab. V and J are TRBV6-1 and TRBJ1-6; D is uncertain. The clonotype originates from a human donor with non-small cell lung cancer who had a complete response to radiotherapy plus ipilimumab. Sample: peripheral blood, taken from a patient treated with radiotherapy plus ipilimumab. CDR3 sequence: CASSDGRGISPLHF. CDR3 sequence (DNA): TGTGCCAGCAGTGATGGTCGAGGGATTTCACCCCTCCACTTT.